Sequencing of this T cell receptor (beta chain) was carried out in a study of T cells in Graves' hyperthyroidism and ophthalmopathy (dated by TCRdb to about 2019). Notes on the research overall: Peripheral blood samples were taken at initial diagnosis, before any treatment was given. Thyroid tissue and blood T-cell repertoires from six or seven Graves' hyperthyroidism patients were also compared in the study. Prospective prediction of ophthalmopathy was tested in an independent validation cohort consisting of roughly 19 hyperthyroidism patients and approximately 16 patients who later progressed to ophthalmopathy. Once sampling was done, hyperthyroidism patients were given methimazole at a starting dose of 30 mg daily, whereas ophthalmopathy patients were given high-dose intravenous methylprednisolone. TCR Vbeta CDR3 sequencing of roughly 140 peripheral blood samples (under 45 ophthalmopathy, 75 to 85 hyperthyroidism and roughly 17 progressor patients) is reported in the paper. To identify TCR V-J signatures that set the groups apart, the researchers used a discovery cohort of 100 patients, made up of 43 with Graves' ophthalmopathy and about 59 with stable Graves' hyperthyroidism. The 75 to 100 discovery patients were randomly divided into training and test sets at a 7:3 ratio.

Graves' hyperthyroidism was defined as stable when no progression to ophthalmopathy occurred over 18 months of follow-up. Hyperthyroidism patients were aged 18 to 65 years and newly diagnosed, with disease duration of less than 2 months. Exclusion was applied to patients with uncontrolled infections, other autoimmune diseases, pregnancy or lactation. Diagnoses were established on the basis of clinical symptoms, serum thyroxine and TRAb, thyroid ultrasound, and orbital computed tomography. PBMCs were isolated from 8 to 10 ml of fresh peripheral blood by Ficoll-Paque density gradient centrifugation. Trizol reagent was used to extract total RNA, and RNA quality was then checked on an Agilent 2100 Bioanalyzer. CDR1 and CDR2, per the germline V gene, are SGHRS and YFSETQ. The CDR3, cysteine through phenylalanine, is 16 amino acids long. CDR3 DNA is the only sequence kept; it has 48 bases, read in frame from the first base. V is trimmed back by 4 bases and J by 7 bases, and the junction contains 12 bases that no gene match accounts for.

The TCR beta CDR3 regions were amplified from RNA transcripts. For the first round of RT-PCR on the TCR CDR3, the HTBI primer set was used together with the Qiagen OneStep RT-PCR kit. Libraries were constructed in a second round of multiplex PCR, after which size selection and purification were performed. The libraries were sequenced on an Illumina HiSeq2000 using paired-end 100 bp reads. The original pipeline was this. SOAPnuke was used to process the raw data, removing reads that contained adapters or uncalled bases, had a mean Phred below 15, or lacked an exact match to the constant primer or identifier. High-quality paired reads were merged using COPE v1.2.5, and each unique nucleotide sequence was defined as a clonotype. MiTCR v1.1 was used to align clonotypes to the IMGT TRBV, TRBD and TRBJ reference segments. Analysis was restricted to V-J combinations with a frequency above 0.0001, which covered about 99% of repertoires. A TCS score was defined as the ratio between F50 (clonal expansion) and ExV (chaos), using BLOSUM62-based TCRdist between CDR3 peptides within each V-J. Welch's t-statistics and random forest reduced around 550 V-J features to around 14, which were used in a naive Bayes classifier (R e1071). Starting from the raw public reads, TCRdb applied fastp trimming at Q25, assembled clones with MiXCR and retained in-frame beta chains. Identical CDR3 proteins give one entry, which carries the most common genes and DNA. Here the V and J calls rest on TCRdb's processing, not on the authors' analysis. Counted in this sample were about 210,000 distinct CDR3 sequences; roughly a sixth of them appeared once. 50% of the sample goes to the ten largest clones.

Overall study results and their limits: In validation, the model predicted progression to ophthalmopathy with approximately 71% sensitivity and roughly 72% specificity, a median of around 6.6 months before onset. Sample size was not statistically predetermined, and investigators were not blinded to group allocation. A model built on a 13 V-J signature distinguished ophthalmopathy from stable hyperthyroidism, reaching around 90% sensitivity and 81.08% specificity in cross-validation and 80%/75% in testing. Most expanded thyroid clonotypes (frequency above 0.001) were also detected in blood, a finding suggesting that blood repertoires may reflect thyroid immune responses.

As regards this clonotype: Its antigen is still unknown. Base qualities were left out, and no much larger clone turns up one base away.

The source is a man aged 50 or older with Graves' hyperthyroidism. The chain was built from TRBV5-1 and TRBJ1-4; TRBD1 fits 8 bases in the junction. The material sequenced was blood. The DNA sequence is TGCGCCAGCAGCGACCGGACCACAGGGGGAATTGAAAAACTGTTTTTT. This gives the protein CASSDRTTGGIEKLFF.